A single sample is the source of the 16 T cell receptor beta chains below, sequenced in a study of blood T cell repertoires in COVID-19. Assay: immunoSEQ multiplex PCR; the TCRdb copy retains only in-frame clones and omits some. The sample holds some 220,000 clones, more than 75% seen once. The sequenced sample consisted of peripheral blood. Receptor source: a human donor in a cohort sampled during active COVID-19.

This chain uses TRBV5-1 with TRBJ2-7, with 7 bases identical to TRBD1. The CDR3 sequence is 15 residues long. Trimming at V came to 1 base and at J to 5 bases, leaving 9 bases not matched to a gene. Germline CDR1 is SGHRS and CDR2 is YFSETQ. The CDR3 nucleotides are TGCGCCAGCAGCTTGAGGGACAGCCCTTCCCACGAGCAGTACTTC. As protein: CASSLRDSPSHEQYF.

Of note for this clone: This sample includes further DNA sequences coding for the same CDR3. CDR3 protein: CASSLGRDQPQHF. CDR3 in DNA: TGTGCCAGCAGCTTAGGGAGGGACCAGCCCCAGCATTTT. J is TRBJ1-5 and V is TRBV7-2, with D perhaps matching TRBD1 (5 bases). The CDR3 sequence is 13 residues long. The V and J ends lost 1 base and 7 bases respectively, with 8 bases between them. Germline-derived CDR1 and CDR2 are SGHTA and FQGNSA.

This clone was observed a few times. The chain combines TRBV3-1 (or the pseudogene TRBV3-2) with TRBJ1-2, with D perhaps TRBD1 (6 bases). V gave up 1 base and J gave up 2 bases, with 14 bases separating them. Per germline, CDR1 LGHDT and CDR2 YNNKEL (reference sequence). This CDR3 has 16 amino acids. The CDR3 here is CASSQGTGRVNYGYTF. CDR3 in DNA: TGTGCCAGCAGCCAAGGTACAGGGAGGGTCAACTATGGCTACACCTTC.

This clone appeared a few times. CDR3 nucleotides: TGTGCCAGCAGCGCTACTTGGGACACGGGCTACACCTTC. Translation gives CASSATWDTGYTF. The chain is built from TRBV9 and TRBJ1-2; D might be TRBD1 (6 bases). Germline V CDR1 and CDR2: SGDLS, YYNGEE. V was shortened by 3 bases and J by 8 bases, with 14 bases between the two germline ends. CDR3 length: 13 amino acids.

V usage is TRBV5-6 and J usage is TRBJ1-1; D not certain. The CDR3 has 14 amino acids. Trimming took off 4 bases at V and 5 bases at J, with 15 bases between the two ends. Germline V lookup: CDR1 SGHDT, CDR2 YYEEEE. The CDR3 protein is CASSHRESGTEAFF. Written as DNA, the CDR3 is TGTGCCAGCAGCCATAGGGAGTCGGGGACTGAAGCTTTCTTT.

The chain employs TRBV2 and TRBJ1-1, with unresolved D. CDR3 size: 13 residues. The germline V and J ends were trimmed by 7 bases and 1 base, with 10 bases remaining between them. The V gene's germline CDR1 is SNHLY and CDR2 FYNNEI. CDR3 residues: CASTRVENTEAFF. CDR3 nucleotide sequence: TGTGCCAGCACGCGGGTGGAGAACACTGAAGCTTTCTTT.

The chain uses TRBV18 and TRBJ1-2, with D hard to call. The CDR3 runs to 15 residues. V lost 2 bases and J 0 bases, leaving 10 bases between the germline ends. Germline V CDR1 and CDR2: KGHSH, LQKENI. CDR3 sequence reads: CASSPDTEPNYGYTF. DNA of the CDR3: TGTGCCAGCTCACCAGACACGGAACCTAACTATGGCTACACCTTC.

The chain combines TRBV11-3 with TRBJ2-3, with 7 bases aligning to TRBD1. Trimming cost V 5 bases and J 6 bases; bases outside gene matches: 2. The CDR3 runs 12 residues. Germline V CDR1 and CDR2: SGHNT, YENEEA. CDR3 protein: CASSDRADTQYF. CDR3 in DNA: TGTGCCAGCAGCGACAGGGCGGATACGCAGTATTTT.

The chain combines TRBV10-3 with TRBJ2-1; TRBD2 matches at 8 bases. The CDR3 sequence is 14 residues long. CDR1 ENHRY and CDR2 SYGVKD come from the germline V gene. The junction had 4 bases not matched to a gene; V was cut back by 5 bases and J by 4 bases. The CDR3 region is CAISSGGLYNEQFF. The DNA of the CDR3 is TGTGCCATCAGTAGCGGGGGCCTTTACAATGAGCAGTTCTTC.

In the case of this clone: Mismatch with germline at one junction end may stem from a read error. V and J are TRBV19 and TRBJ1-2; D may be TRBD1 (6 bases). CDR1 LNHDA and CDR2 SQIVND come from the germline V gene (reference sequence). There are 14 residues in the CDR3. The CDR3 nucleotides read TGTGCCAGTAGTACAGGGGCCCCGGGCAGGAATGACGCCTTC. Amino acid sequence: CASSTGAPGRNDAF.

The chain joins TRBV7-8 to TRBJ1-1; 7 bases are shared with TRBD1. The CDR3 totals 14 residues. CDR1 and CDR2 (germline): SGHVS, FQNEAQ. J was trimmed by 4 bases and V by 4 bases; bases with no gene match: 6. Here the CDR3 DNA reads TGTGCCAGCAGCTCGACAGGGTCGTTCACTGAAGCTTTCTTT. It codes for CASSSTGSFTEAFF.

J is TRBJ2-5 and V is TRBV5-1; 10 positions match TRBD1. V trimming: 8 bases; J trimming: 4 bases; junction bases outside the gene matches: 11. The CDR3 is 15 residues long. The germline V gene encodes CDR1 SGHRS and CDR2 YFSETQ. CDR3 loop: CASRQGALFSETQYF. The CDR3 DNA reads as TGCGCCAGTCGACAGGGGGCTCTGTTCTCAGAGACCCAGTACTTC. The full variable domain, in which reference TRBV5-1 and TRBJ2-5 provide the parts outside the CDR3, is KAGVTQTPRYLIKTRGQQVTLSCSPISGHRSVSWYQQTPGQGLQFLFEYFSETQRNKGNFPGRFSGRQFSNSRSEMNVSTLELGDSALYLCASRQGALFSETQYFGPGTRLLVL.

The CDR3 spells CATSDPTAGPGNTIYF. The CDR3 DNA is TGTGCCACCAGTGACCCTACAGCTGGGCCGGGAAACACCATATATTTT. The chain links TRBV24-1 to TRBJ1-3, with D uncertain. This CDR3 spans 16 amino acids. Germline lookup yields CDR1 KGHDR and CDR2 SFDVKD. The V end was cut by 4 bases, the J end by 4 bases, with 16 bases between.

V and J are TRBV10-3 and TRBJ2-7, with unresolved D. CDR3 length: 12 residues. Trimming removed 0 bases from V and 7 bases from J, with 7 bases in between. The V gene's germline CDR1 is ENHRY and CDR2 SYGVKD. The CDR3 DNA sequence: TGTGCCATCAGTGAGTCCCCCTCTGAGCAGTACTTC. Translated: CAISESPSEQYF.

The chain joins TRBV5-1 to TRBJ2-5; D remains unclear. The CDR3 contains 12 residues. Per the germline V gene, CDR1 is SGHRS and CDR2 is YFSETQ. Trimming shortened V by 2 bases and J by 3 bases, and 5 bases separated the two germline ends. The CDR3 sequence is CASSLAEETQYF. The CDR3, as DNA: TGCGCCAGCAGCTTAGCTGAAGAGACCCAGTACTTC.

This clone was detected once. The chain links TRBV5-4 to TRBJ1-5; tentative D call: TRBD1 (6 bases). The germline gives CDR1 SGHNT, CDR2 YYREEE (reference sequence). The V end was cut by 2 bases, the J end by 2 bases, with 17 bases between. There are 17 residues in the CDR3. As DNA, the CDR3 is TGTGCCAGCAGCTTTGGGGGAGGGGGTCGGGGCAATCAGCCCCAGCATTTT. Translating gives CASSFGGGGRGNQPQHF. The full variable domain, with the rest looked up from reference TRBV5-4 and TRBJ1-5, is ETGVTQSPTHLIKTRGQQVTLRCSSQSGHNTVSWYQQALGQGPQFIFQYYREEENGRGNFPPRFSGLQFPNYSSELNVNALELDDSALYLCASSFGGGGRGNQPQHFGDGTRLSIL.